The clone carrying this T cell receptor (beta chain) showed up just a few times. The data belong to a study of cytomegalovirus exposure and HLA in healthy donors. The PCR used 60 Vbeta and 13 Jbeta primers. The method was immunoSEQ multiplex PCR; TCRdb's version includes in-frame clones alone and lacks a portion of them. The repertoire consists of about 260,000 clones, with more than 55% occurring once and the leading ten covering approximately 2.1%. Germline CDR1 is SGHRS and CDR2 is YFSETQ. Trimming cost V 1 base and J 6 bases; bases outside gene matches: 4. This CDR3 comprises 16 residues. This sequence was found in a female donor in good health and CMV-seronegative. Sequenced material: PBMCs. V is TRBV5-1 and J is TRBJ2-2, with 12 bases aligning to TRBD2. DNA for the CDR3: TGCGCCAGCAGCTTGACGGGACTAGCGGGCGCCGGGGAGCTGTTTTTT. Its protein product is CASSLTGLAGAGELFF.